This is a list of T cell receptor beta chains from one sample in a study of OX40 agonist ivuxolimab in advanced cancers. Here immunoSEQ multiplex PCR was the method, and the copy in TCRdb shows in-frame clones only, minus some. The sample lists tens of thousands of clones; about 80% were seen once. Here the sequenced sample was CD4+ or CD8+ T cells sorted from blood, taken in a trial of the OX40 agonist ivuxolimab. These receptors all stem from an adult with an advanced solid tumor such as melanoma, head and neck, liver or kidney cancer. Both conserved end residues are part of each CDR3. D genes are given only for firm matches. The size of a clone is reported for some rows only, either as once, few or many, or as a class for expanded clones.

clone_size j_call d_call v_call cdr3_nt cdr3_aa
. TRBJ1-1 . TRBV5-1 TGCGCCAGCAGCTTTTATGCGGGAAACACTGAAGCTTTCTTT CASSFYAGNTEAFF
. TRBJ2-5 TRBD1 TRBV6-1 TGTGCCAGCAGAATCACAGGGGGAGAGACCCAGTACTTC CASRITGGETQYF
. TRBJ1-1 . TRBV6-5 TGTGCCAGCAACAAACCGGGGGGGAACACTGAAGCTTTCTTT CASNKPGGNTEAFF
. TRBJ1-1 . TRBV27 TGTGCCAGCAGTTTACACGGACAACTGAACACTGAAGCTTTCTTT CASSLHGQLNTEAFF
. TRBJ2-7 . TRBV14 TGTGCCAGCAGCCAGGGTCGAGGGCTTACCTACGAGCAGTACTTC CASSQGRGLTYEQYF
. TRBJ2-5 . TRBV5-1 TGCGCCAGCAGCTTAGAGGGTAACGGTGAGACCCAGTACTTC CASSLEGNGETQYF
. TRBJ2-1 TRBD2 TRBV18 TGTGCCAGCTCACCTACTACACCGGGACTAGCCAACAATGAGCAGTTCTTC CASSPTTPGLANNEQFF
. TRBJ2-7 . TRBV11-2 TGTGCCAGCAGCTTGAGCCGGCCCGGGGGGCAGTACTTC CASSLSRPGGQYF
. TRBJ1-6 . TRBV6-6 TGTGCCAGCAGCCGAACACCGGGATTAAATTCACCCCTCCACTTT CASSRTPGLNSPLHF
. TRBJ1-1 . TRBV19 TGTGCCACCTCAAGAACAGTCCGAACCAACCGGAACACTGAAGCTTTCTTT CATSRTVRTNRNTEAFF
. TRBJ2-3 TRBD2 TRBV5-6 TGTGCCAGCAGCTTGACGACTAGCGGGGGCACAGATACGCAGTATTTT CASSLTTSGGTDTQYF
once TRBJ2-1 . TRBV28 TGTGCCAGCAGGATCGGGACACTCTATAACAATGAGCAGTTCTTC CASRIGTLYNNEQFF
once TRBJ2-6 TRBD2 TRBV28 TGTGCCAGCAGGACTCTGCGGGGGGCTGGGGCCAACGTCCTGACTTTC CASRTLRGAGANVLTF
. TRBJ2-3 . TRBV7-8 TGTGCCAGCAGCTTAGTAAGGAAGTCAGGGGTAACAGATACGCAGTATTTT CASSLVRKSGVTDTQYF
. TRBJ2-7 TRBD1 TRBV12-5 TGTGCTAGCTCCGGCTGGGACAGTGGTTCGGTCGAGCAGTACTTC CASSGWDSGSVEQYF
. TRBJ2-3 . TRBV6-6 TGTGCCAGCAGTTACTCGGGTAGACGGGACACAGATACGCAGTATTTT CASSYSGRRDTDTQYF
. TRBJ2-1 . TRBV7-8 TGTGCCAGCAGCTCTAGGACTGGGACTTACAATGAGCAGTTCTTC CASSSRTGTYNEQFF
. TRBJ2-2 TRBD1 TRBV4-1 TGCGCCAGCAGCCAAGCACAGGGGGGAAACACCGGGGAGCTGTTTTTT CASSQAQGGNTGELFF
. TRBJ2-1 TRBD2 TRBV18 TGTGCCAGCTCACCTGAGCGGGGGGGATACAATGAGCAGTTCTTC CASSPERGGYNEQFF
. TRBJ2-5 . TRBV28 TGTGCCAGCAACGGGGGCTGGGAGACCCAGTACTTC CASNGGWETQYF
. TRBJ2-3 TRBD2 TRBV7-9 TGTGCCAGCAGCACGACTAGCGGGGCCACAGATACGCAGTATTTT CASSTTSGATDTQYF
. TRBJ1-1 . TRBV4-1 TGCGCCAGCAGCCAAGCAGACGGGGCCCTCTCCTTGAACACTGAAGCTTTCTTT CASSQADGALSLNTEAFF
. TRBJ2-7 TRBD2 TRBV5-1 TGCGCCAGCAGCACCAGCGGACTAGCCGCCTACGAGCAGTACTTC CASSTSGLAAYEQYF
. TRBJ1-2 . TRBV7-9 TGTGCCAGCAGCTTAGTGATGGGGGCGAACTATGGCTACACCTTC CASSLVMGANYGYTF
. TRBJ2-1 TRBD2 TRBV25-1 TGTGCCAGCGCTGACGCTAGCGGGGGGGCAGGTGAGCAGTTCTTC CASADASGGAGEQFF
. TRBJ1-5 . TRBV7-2 TGTGCCAGCAGCTTACCCCAGCAGCCCCAGCATTTT CASSLPQQPQHF
. TRBJ2-2 . TRBV4-3 TGCGCCAGCAGCCAAGAGTGGGCCCTCGCTACGAACACCGGGGAGCTGTTTTTT CASSQEWALATNTGELFF
. TRBJ2-3 TRBD2 TRBV5-1 TGCGCCAGCAGCTTGGAACCGGGACTAGCGGGAACAGATACGCAGTATTTT CASSLEPGLAGTDTQYF
. TRBJ2-7 TRBD1 TRBV19 TGTGCCAGTAGTGGGACAGGGGGAAACGAGCAGTACTTC CASSGTGGNEQYF
. TRBJ2-5 . TRBV2 TGTGCCAGCAGTGAAGGACGGGGACAAGAGACCCAGTACTTC CASSEGRGQETQYF
few TRBJ1-2 . TRBV5-6 TGTGCCAGCAGCTTACGGGAAGGAAACACCTTC CASSLREGNTF
. TRBJ2-1 TRBD1 TRBV9 TGTGCCAGCAGCGTAGGTCAGGACAGGGGGTCCAATGAGCAGTTCTTC CASSVGQDRGSNEQFF
. TRBJ1-1 . TRBV6-1 TGTGCCAGCAGGCCAAGCGATGGGTTCTACACTGAAGCTTTCTTT CASRPSDGFYTEAFF
. TRBJ1-3 . TRBV28 TGTGCCAGCAGTTCCTTGGAGGGCTGGGCCGGAAACACCATATATTTT CASSSLEGWAGNTIYF
. TRBJ2-7 TRBD2 TRBV4-1 TGCGCCAGCAGCCCGTGGGGGTCCAAAACTAGCGGGGACTCCTACGAGCAGTACTTC CASSPWGSKTSGDSYEQYF
. TRBJ1-5 . TRBV6-5 TGTGCCAGCAGCACCGGGGGAGGGGACAATCAGCCCCAGCATTTT CASSTGGGDNQPQHF
. TRBJ2-7 . TRBV6-1 TGTGCCAGCAGTGAGCAGGGTAACGAGCAGTACTTC CASSEQGNEQYF
. TRBJ2-7 . TRBV10-3 TGTGCCATCAGCGACCCCTACGAGCAGTACTTC CAISDPYEQYF
. TRBJ1-3 TRBD1 TRBV7-3 TGTGCCAGCAGCTTAGACAGGGGGCTTGGAAACACCATATATTTT CASSLDRGLGNTIYF
. TRBJ2-1 TRBD1 TRBV18 TGTGCCAGCTCACCAGAGACAGGGGGGCGGAATGAGCAGTTCTTC CASSPETGGRNEQFF
. TRBJ2-5 TRBD1 TRBV6-5 TGTGCCAGCAGTAGGACAGGCACCGGCGGGGAGACCCAGTACTTC CASSRTGTGGETQYF
. TRBJ1-5 . TRBV19 TGTGCCAGTTGCCGAACCGGGGGAAATCAGCCCCAGCATTTT CASCRTGGNQPQHF
. TRBJ2-1 TRBD1 TRBV2 TGTGCCAGCAAATCACAGGGGGCGGGTAATGAGCAGTTCTTC CASKSQGAGNEQFF